This entry is about one T cell receptor (beta chain). Its antigen has not been determined. No qualities accompany the bases; no much larger clone lies one base away. The data were obtained in a study of blood T cells in healthy people across ages (dated by TCRdb to 2015 to 2017). Some background on the complete study: In model experiments, roughly one uniquely barcoded TCR beta cDNA molecule per two T cells was captured by template switching. Age-related changes in TCR beta repertoire diversity were measured in the study by deep sequencing normalized with unique cDNA molecular identifiers. The donors were split into four age groups: young (average around 15 years), middle-aged (over 35), aged (about 56) and long-lived (roughly 77). To avoid experimental bias, donors of different ages were randomly spread across the sequencing lanes. Using the same blood draw, the study looked at two additional independent replicas of 1 million unique cDNA reads for two donors, one aged 18 to 30 and the other aged 80 or older. Overall results and qualifications from the work: Observed TCR beta diversity per million T cells fell roughly linearly with age, and a significant reduction was already apparent by age about 43. The percentage of naive T cells measured by flow cytometry correlated strongly with observed TCR beta diversity. Estimates of total diversity based on one million sequenced T cells were considered lower bounds and underestimates. Because profiling used bulk unsorted PBMCs, naive and antigen-experienced compartments could not be compared conclusively. Donor CMV infection status was unknown, potentially confounding age-related changes in expanded clonotypes. The long-lived group showed more naive CD4+ T cells, fewer expanded clones and increased TCR diversity than the aged group, suggesting age selection.

The roughly 42 donors, aged about 6 to 95 years, were systemically healthy Caucasian individuals from Russia. About 10 milliliters of peripheral blood were collected from each donor into EDTA-treated Vacutainer tubes. Ficoll-Paque density-gradient centrifugation was used to isolate PBMCs, with at least 6.5 million per sample. Trizol reagent was used to extract total RNA from PBMCs, with at least 6 micrograms per sample. Naive CD45RAhigh/CD27high T cell percentages were measured by flow cytometry on a PBMC aliquot from every donor. The CDR3 sequence holds 14 residues, the cysteine and phenylalanine included. Only the CDR3 DNA is retained, 42 bases long and in frame from the first base. The germline V gene gives CDR1 as SGHTA and CDR2 as FQGNSA. V is cut back by 6 bases and J by 8 bases, with 11 bases in the junction unmatched. Receptors were amplified or captured by 5' RACE. Sequencing took place on an Illumina HiSeq 2500. A second PCR of roughly 6 to 11 cycles was run with a J-beta primer mix and a sample-barcoded 5' primer. A unique molecular identifier was introduced onto each TCR beta cDNA molecule by a template-switch 5' adaptor carrying 12 random nucleotides. Each sample yielded at least 2.5 million CDR3-containing paired-end reads. First-strand cDNA synthesis was performed from all RNA using the Mint cDNA synthesis kit, with priming by a TRBC-specific oligonucleotide. Following uracil-DNA glycosylase treatment, all cDNA underwent a first 18-cycle PCR with the universal primers M1SS and BC2_uni_R. The study's processing was this. Normalization of each sample was performed by random selection of 1 million high-quality reads, each carrying a distinct molecular identifier. Instead of being binned into consensus sequences, reads with shared molecular identifiers were discarded. MiTCR, with a Q25 quality threshold and the strictest error-elimination algorithm, was used for CDR3 identification, clonotype clustering and error correction. Lower-bound total TCR beta diversity was estimated with a nonparametric unseen species model using Euler transformation. In TCRdb, the public reads were trimmed at Q25 with fastp and aligned with MiXCR, with productive beta chains retained. Duplicate CDR3 protein sequences are folded into a single record with the most common DNA and genes. The V and J calls reflect TCRdb's pipeline rather than the authors' work. Recorded for this sample are almost 800,000 distinct CDR3 sequences; about 62% of them occurred a single time. Together, the top ten hold approximately 20% of the sample.

This clonotype originated in a man aged 30 to 39 in good health. The rearrangement joined TRBV7-2 to TRBJ1-1; 8 of the junction bases match TRBD1. Sequenced material: blood. Here the CDR3 is given as CASRVVRDRPEAFF. In nucleotides, the sequence is TGTGCCAGCAGGGTTGTCCGGGACAGGCCCGAAGCTTTCTTT.